These 31 T cell receptor beta chains originate from one sample sequenced in a study of control samples from healthy donors and cancer patients. This table comes from immunoSEQ multiplex PCR, and its TCRdb copy is limited to in-frame clones, with some not included. This sample has 45,000 to 60,000 clones, with roughly 94% found just once. The specimen sequenced was blood. The receptors originated from a young man in good health.

The chain carries TRBV5-6 and TRBJ1-4; unclear D gene. The ends were cut back, 3 bases at V and 10 bases at J, with 13 bases in the middle. Germline loops: CDR1 SGHDT, CDR2 YYEEEE. This CDR3 is built from 13 residues. The CDR3 protein is CASSSVSVTKLFF. Here the CDR3 DNA reads TGTGCCAGCAGCTCCGTATCGGTTACAAAACTGTTTTTT.

The rearrangement joins TRBV7-3 to TRBJ1-6; D unresolved. Trimming took off 7 bases at V and 6 bases at J, with 10 bases between the two ends. This CDR3 has 13 residues. From germline, CDR1 is SGHTA and CDR2 FQGTGA. The CDR3 loop reads CASNAGRNSPLHF. The CDR3 bases are TGTGCCAGCAACGCCGGACGTAATTCACCCCTCCACTTT.

J is TRBJ2-1 and V is TRBV10-1; TRBD1 might be the D (5 bases). V lost 1 base to trimming and J lost 5 bases, with 9 bases between them. The CDR3 contains 14 residues. Germline CDR1 and CDR2: WNHNN and SYGVQD (reference sequence). The CDR3 DNA sequence: TGCGCCAGCAGTGAGTTCCGACAGAACAATGAGCAGTTCTTC. Protein product: CASSEFRQNNEQFF.

The chain is built from TRBV29-1 and TRBJ1-2, with D perhaps matching TRBD1 (6 bases). With 5 bases removed from V and 6 bases from J, the gap between germline ends came to 10 bases. Germline V CDR1 and CDR2: SQVTM, ANQGSEA. The CDR3 has 11 amino acids. CDR3 sequence (DNA): TGCAGCGTTACTCACAGGGATGGCTACACCTTC. It specifies CSVTHRDGYTF.

This clone was observed a single time. The V and J genes are TRBV5-1 and TRBJ2-7; 7 nucleotides line up with TRBD1. The V segment lost 0 bases and the J segment 2 bases; nucleotides outside the gene matches: 5. The germline V gene encodes CDR1 SGHRS and CDR2 YFSETQ. This CDR3 is 15 amino acids long. The DNA for the CDR3 is TGCGCCAGCAGCTTGGATGGTCAGGGGGCCTACGAGCAGTACTTC. The encoded protein is CASSLDGQGAYEQYF.

Turning to this clone: Germline is not matched at one junction end, which may reflect a read error. V and J are TRBV25-1 and TRBJ1-2; tentatively, D is TRBD1 (6 bases). The CDR3 length is 11 residues. Per the germline V gene, CDR1 is MGHDK and CDR2 is SYGVNS. The DNA for the CDR3 is TGTGCCAGCAGTGAGGGGGCGAACCACGCCTTC. Its protein is CASSEGANHAF.

This chain uses TRBV5-8 with TRBJ1-1; 7 nucleotides align to TRBD1. The J segment lost 2 bases and the V segment lost 4 bases, leaving 5 bases of the junction unmatched. CDR1 and CDR2 from the germline V gene are SGHTS and YDEGEE. This CDR3 spans 14 amino acids. The CDR3 region has the DNA TGTGCCAGCAGCCCGAGACAGGGTAACACTGAAGCTTTCTTT. Its protein product is CASSPRQGNTEAFF.

Worth noting for this clone: The same CDR3 is also encoded by other DNA sequences in this sample. The gene calls are TRBV19 and TRBJ2-2; 7 positions match TRBD1. The germline V gene has CDR1 LNHDA and CDR2 SQIVND (reference sequence). J was trimmed by 6 bases and V by 6 bases; bases with no gene match: 1. The CDR3 loop spans 12 amino acids. The CDR3 sequence: CASRTGSGELFF. In DNA form, the CDR3 reads TGTGCCAGTAGGACAGGGTCCGGGGAGCTGTTTTTT.

This chain joins TRBV29-1 and TRBJ1-1; D gene unclear. This CDR3 has 14 residues. Germline CDR1 is SQVTM and CDR2 is ANQGSEA. Trimming pared 0 bases from V and 3 bases from J, leaving 11 bases between. Written as DNA, the CDR3 is TGCAGCGTTGAAGATCCAGGCAGAGACACTGAAGCTTTCTTT. Protein product: CSVEDPGRDTEAFF.

The chain couples TRBV10-3 to TRBJ2-1; 9 bases are shared with TRBD2. Losses at the gene ends were 3 bases for V and 8 bases for J; bases not matched to a gene: 11. Germline V gives CDR1 ENHRY, CDR2 SYGVKD. The CDR3 loop spans 16 amino acids. CDR3: CAISDEAGGRWDEQFF. In nucleotides, the CDR3 is TGTGCCATCAGTGACGAAGCGGGGGGCCGGTGGGATGAGCAGTTCTTC.

This chain uses TRBV4-3 with TRBJ2-1, with no clear D. V dropped 3 bases and J dropped 3 bases, with 0 bases sitting between them. CDR3 size: 11 residues. The germline V gene encodes CDR1 LGHNA and CDR2 YSLEER. CDR3 sequence reads: CASSHYNEQFF. CDR3 bases: TGCGCCAGCAGCCACTACAATGAGCAGTTCTTC.

This clone has a single count. The same CDR3 also results from other DNA sequences found in this sample. CDR3 nucleotide sequence: TGCGCCAGCAGCCCCGGGACTAGCGACAATGAGCAGTTCTTC. It specifies CASSPGTSDNEQFF. The chain joins TRBV5-1 to TRBJ2-1; TRBD2 agrees at 10 bases. Germline V gives CDR1 SGHRS, CDR2 YFSETQ. This CDR3 spans 14 amino acids. The junction had 3 bases not matched to a gene; V was cut back by 4 bases and J by 5 bases.

This chain connects TRBV28 to TRBJ1-4; a weak D match, TRBD1 (6 bases). The CDR3 spans 15 residues. V lost 5 bases and J 0 bases, leaving 10 bases between the germline ends. CDR1 is MDHEN, CDR2 SYDVKM, per germline. CDR3 sequence (DNA): TGTGCCAGCAGTCTAGCAGGGGCAACTAATGAAAAACTGTTTTTT. Translating it yields CASSLAGATNEKLFF.

The CDR3 nucleotides read TGTGCCAGCAGCCAAGATGAGGAGCGGGGTGCCGATACGCAGTATTTT. It specifies CASSQDEERGADTQYF. The chain has TRBV4-2 and TRBJ2-3; 7 bases align to TRBD2. Germline V gene data show CDR1 as LGHNA and CDR2 as YNFKEQ. The CDR3 length is 16 residues. V was clipped by 0 bases and J by 6 bases; unmatched bases: 9.

This sequence joins TRBV28 and TRBJ2-6; D uncertain. Looked up from germline, CDR1 is MDHEN and CDR2 is SYDVKM. V shed 10 bases and J shed 1 base, with 8 bases lying between them. The CDR3 extends over 13 amino acids. CDR3 region: CATEESGANVLTF. DNA for the CDR3: TGTGCCACTGAGGAGTCTGGGGCCAACGTCCTGACTTTC.

The chain joins TRBV6-5 to TRBJ2-3, with D possibly being TRBD2 (5 bases). V dropped 5 bases and J dropped 0 bases, with 12 bases sitting between them. Germline lookup yields CDR1 MNHEY and CDR2 SVGAGI. CDR3 length: 15 residues. As DNA, the CDR3 is TGTGCCAGCAGTACCCCACGGGATAGCACAGATACGCAGTATTTT. Translating gives CASSTPRDSTDTQYF.

This rearrangement joins TRBV7-9 to TRBJ1-2; D remains unclear. Germline-derived CDR1 and CDR2 are SEHNR and FQNEAQ (reference sequence). The CDR3 is 14 amino acids. V shed 7 bases and J shed 0 bases, with 12 bases lying between them. The CDR3 bases are TGTGCCAGCAACCCCTTACGGACTAACTATGGCTACACCTTC. It specifies CASNPLRTNYGYTF.

The chain carries TRBV3-1 (or the pseudogene TRBV3-2) and TRBJ1-1; D not certain. The CDR3 is made up of 14 amino acids. Germline V lookup: CDR1 LGHDT, CDR2 YNNKEL (reference sequence). Deletions cut 0 bases from V and 2 bases from J, with 7 bases between. The CDR3 DNA reads TGTGCCAGCAGCCAAGAGGCAGGAAACACTGAAGCTTTCTTT. It codes for CASSQEAGNTEAFF.

V gene TRBV6-2 or TRBV6-3 combines with J gene TRBJ2-7; D may match TRBD1 or TRBD2 (5 bases each). This CDR3 is 17 amino acids long. From germline, CDR1 is MNHEY and CDR2 SVGEGT. V lost 0 bases, J lost 3 bases, and 18 bases lay in between. CDR3 sequence: CASSYSIGSGDDYEQYF. CDR3 nucleotide sequence: TGTGCCAGCAGTTACTCGATAGGCAGTGGGGACGACTACGAGCAGTACTTC.

The chain has TRBV7-3 and TRBJ1-2; perhaps TRBD1 as D (5 bases). V lost 2 bases to trimming and J lost 8 bases, with 12 bases between them. CDR3 length equals 13 residues. Looked up from germline, CDR1 is SGHTA and CDR2 is FQGTGA. The CDR3 DNA reads as TGTGCCAGCAGCTTATACGCAGGGTTGGGCTACACCTTC. Amino acid sequence: CASSLYAGLGYTF.

This clone was counted a few times. The chain joins TRBV6-2 or TRBV6-3 to TRBJ1-1; D remains ambiguous. V lost 0 bases, J lost 6 bases, and 11 bases lay in between. Germline V gene sequence: CDR1 MNHEY, CDR2 SVGEGT. There are 14 residues in the CDR3. The CDR3 region is CASSYSIEAAEAFF. In DNA, the CDR3 is TGTGCCAGCAGTTACTCGATAGAGGCGGCTGAAGCTTTCTTT.

The V call is TRBV10-2, the J call TRBJ2-6, with 8 bases that match TRBD1. Unmatched junction bases numbered 15, after V lost 8 bases and J lost 0 bases. The CDR3 has 19 amino acids. Germline loops: CDR1 WSHSY, CDR2 SAAADI. As DNA, the CDR3 is TGCGCCAGCTTGGGACAGGAGATAATTTCCTACTCTGGGGCCAACGTCCTGACTTTC. Translation gives CASLGQEIISYSGANVLTF.

This clone turned up a few times. V is TRBV5-6 and J is TRBJ2-1; 12 bases match TRBD1. Losses at the gene ends were 3 bases for V and 2 bases for J; bases not matched to a gene: 3. CDR3 length: 16 residues. Per the germline V gene, CDR1 is SGHDT and CDR2 is YYEEEE. The CDR3 nucleotides are TGTGCCAGCAGCTGGGGGACAGGGGGCCCCTACAATGAGCAGTTCTTC. This gives the protein CASSWGTGGPYNEQFF.

The chain uses TRBV10-3 and TRBJ1-5; the D gene is possibly TRBD1 (5 bases). The germline V gene has CDR1 ENHRY and CDR2 SYGVKD. This CDR3 is built from 17 residues. V gave up 10 bases and J gave up 3 bases, with 25 bases separating them. The CDR3 DNA reads as TGTGCCACATCAATAGGAATGGGGGGAGAAAACAATCAGCCCCAGCATTTT. As protein: CATSIGMGGENNQPQHF.

V is TRBV27 and J is TRBJ2-1, with 7 bases fitting TRBD2. Germline trimming cut 5 bases from V and 10 bases from J; bases unmatched to any gene: 5. From germline, CDR1 is MNHEY and CDR2 SMNVEV (reference sequence). The CDR3 has 12 amino acids. CDR3 region: CASSVQRGEQFF. DNA of the CDR3: TGTGCCAGCAGTGTTCAGCGGGGCGAGCAGTTCTTC.

This rearrangement joins TRBV5-8 to TRBJ1-5; TRBD1 agrees at 7 bases. The CDR3 consists of 16 residues. CDR1 and CDR2 (germline): SGHTS, YDEGEE. Trimming removed 1 base from V and 5 bases from J; junction bases left unmatched: 9. The CDR3 DNA reads as TGTGCCAGCAGCTTGTGGGCAGGGGGTCGGGATCAGCCCCAGCATTTT. This translates into CASSLWAGGRDQPQHF.

This clone showed up just once. The chain uses TRBV30 and TRBJ1-2; 9 positions match TRBD1. Germline lookup yields CDR1 GTSNPN and CDR2 SVGIG (reference sequence). The CDR3 is 12 residues long. The junction had 5 bases not matched to a gene; V was cut back by 7 bases and J by 5 bases. The CDR3 sequence: CAYTGTGYGYTF. CDR3 nucleotides: TGTGCCTACACCGGGACAGGGTATGGCTACACCTTC. Complete variable domain (other parts from reference TRBV30 and TRBJ1-2): SQTIHQWPATLVQPVGSPLSLECTVEGTSNPNLYWYRQAAGRGLQLLFYSVGIGQISSEVPQNLSASRPQDRQFILSSKKLLLSDSGFYLCAYTGTGYGYTFGSGTRLTVV.

The rearrangement links TRBV6-2 or TRBV6-3 to TRBJ1-5; D ambiguous. The V gene's germline CDR1 is MNHEY and CDR2 SVGEGT. The CDR3 runs to 16 residues. V gave up 3 bases and J gave up 3 bases, with 15 bases separating them. The DNA for the CDR3 is TGTGCCAGCAGTTATCCGGCGGACGGATTCAATCAGCCCCAGCATTTT. Residues: CASSYPADGFNQPQHF.

The chain combines TRBV5-6 with TRBJ2-3; a possible D gene is TRBD2 (5 bases). The V end was cut by 4 bases, the J end by 4 bases, with 13 bases between. This CDR3 is 14 amino acids long. Germline V CDR1 and CDR2: SGHDT, YYEEEE. The DNA of the CDR3 is TGTGCCAGCAGCGCAACTACGAGGGCAGATACGCAGTATTTT. Protein product: CASSATTRADTQYF.

The V call is TRBV7-9, the J call TRBJ2-7; D not resolved. Trimming shortened V by 4 bases and J by 0 bases, and 16 bases separated the two germline ends. Germline CDR1 is SEHNR and CDR2 is FQNEAQ (reference sequence). CDR3 size: 16 residues. DNA for the CDR3: TGTGCCAGCAGCTCCCCGTCCAGGTCAGGCTCCTACGAGCAGTACTTC. It is translated as CASSSPSRSGSYEQYF.

This clone has just one count. V is TRBV28 and J is TRBJ2-4; possibly TRBD2 for D (7 bases). Germline assignment: CDR1 MDHEN and CDR2 SYDVKM. V lost 5 bases, J lost 8 bases, and 13 bases lay in between. The length of the CDR3 is 13 residues. This chain's CDR3 is CASSNGRGDIQYF. As DNA, the CDR3 is TGTGCCAGCAGTAATGGGAGGGGGGACATTCAGTACTTC.